This T cell receptor (beta chain) is drawn from a study of blood T cell repertoires in COVID-19. Overall study: PBMCs, B-cell-depleted T cells, or T cells were the source of the cDNA or gDNA that made up the material.

Authors' methods: It was from reference gene primer amplification that nucleated cell counts were estimated. The table came from immunoSEQ multiplex PCR; TCRdb's copy has only in-frame clones and leaves some out. V and J calls and clone size are given by that table; D and trimming were obtained from the DNA. Of approximately 220,000 clones listed, about 86% are singletons. Trimming cost V 5 bases and J 3 bases; bases outside gene matches: 4. The CDR3 length is 13 residues. Germline CDR1 is MNHEY and CDR2 is SVGAGI. The chain couples TRBV6-5 to TRBJ2-7; TRBD2 matches at 7 bases. The clonotype was recovered from a woman between 45 and 60 years old with acute or convalescent COVID-19. The sample comprised peripheral blood. Written as DNA, the CDR3 is TGTGCCAGCAGTCGAGCGGGGTTCTACGAGCAGTACTTC. It is translated as CASSRAGFYEQYF.